These T cell receptor beta chains were read from a single sample in a study of chemoradiotherapy in HPV16-positive cancers. Libraries were prepared by immunoSEQ multiplex PCR; TCRdb keeps only in-frame clonotypes and omits some of them. Of approximately 13,000 clones in the sample, approximately 72% were seen once. Sampling was conducted from a patient who underwent chemoradiotherapy. Receptor source: a human donor with HPV-associated anogenital cancer. CDR3s include the opening cysteine and the closing phenylalanine or tryptophan. Clone size is stated in some rows and not others, as once, few, many or a class when expanded.

V,J,size,CDR3
TRBV30,TRBJ1-5,-,CAWNTGWQPQHF
TRBV5-1,TRBJ2-5,-,CASSLAGGAETQYF
TRBV7-2,TRBJ1-4,-,CASTDRGAGDEKLFF
TRBV5-1,TRBJ2-7,-,CASSLGIHEQYF
TRBV27,TRBJ1-1,-,CASSLSAGMNTEAFF
TRBV6-5,TRBJ2-7,-,CASSYSGSDEQYF
TRBV5-1,TRBJ2-1,-,CASSPLAGGNEQFF
TRBV7-2,TRBJ2-1,-,CASSFRADEQFF
TRBV5-1,TRBJ2-5,few,CASRPSGTGNQETQYF
TRBV5-1,TRBJ1-1,-,CASSLGGTPNTEAFF
TRBV18,TRBJ1-5,-,CASSLDYSNQPQHF
TRBV10-3,TRBJ1-1,-,CAMGSNTEAFF
TRBV6-5,TRBJ2-7,few,CASSHGDSSYEQYF
TRBV19,TRBJ2-5,few,CASTSGQFPETQYF
TRBV6-6,TRBJ1-5,-,CASSPTGANQPQHF
TRBV5-4,TRBJ2-7,-,CASSLQLSYEQYF
TRBV7-2,TRBJ2-2,-,CASSFRGGRDGGELFF
TRBV7-8,TRBJ2-6,-,CASSLHPGLAVISGANVLTF
TRBV19,TRBJ2-1,-,CASTRPGLAGPYNEQFF
TRBV6-1,TRBJ1-2,few,CASKTVHWGLGYTF